Listed here are 27 T cell receptor beta chains from one sample, sequenced in a study of cytomegalovirus exposure and HLA in healthy donors. The PCR employed 60 Vbeta primers together with 13 Jbeta primers. Using immunoSEQ multiplex PCR, the repertoire was profiled, and TCRdb retains in-frame clones only, with some absent. The table includes under 90,000 clones, approximately 67% detected once. The sequenced sample consisted of PBMCs. The receptor source for this set is a man aged 35 to 55 in good health and CMV-seropositive.

The chain links TRBV28 to TRBJ1-4, with D possibly matching TRBD1 (6 bases). CDR1 is MDHEN, CDR2 SYDVKM, per germline. The V end was cut by 7 bases, the J end by 4 bases, with 16 bases between. The CDR3 is 15 residues long. CDR3 sequence: CASNGGAQVNEKLFF. The CDR3, as DNA: TGTGCCAGCAATGGGGGGGCGCAGGTTAATGAAAAACTGTTTTTT. The full variable domain, in which reference TRBV28 and TRBJ1-4 provide the parts outside the CDR3, is DVKVTQSSRYLVKRTGEKVFLECVQDMDHENMFWYRQDPGLGLRLIYFSYDVKMKEKGDIPEGYSVSREKKERFSLILESASTNQTSMYLCASNGGAQVNEKLFFGSGTQLSVL.

The chain has TRBV7-3 and TRBJ2-7; weak D call: TRBD2 (5 bases). There are 13 residues in the CDR3. Trimming cost V 0 bases and J 5 bases, with 8 bases left between them. Germline lookup yields CDR1 SGHTA and CDR2 FQGTGA. CDR3 region: CASSLTLRDEQYF. Written as DNA, the CDR3 is TGTGCCAGCAGCTTAACGTTGAGGGACGAGCAGTACTTC.

This chain uses TRBV15 with TRBJ2-4; D is perhaps TRBD1 (8 bases). Trimming removed 0 bases at V and 4 bases at J, with 13 bases between. The CDR3 is 16 residues long. CDR1 is LNHNV and CDR2 is YYDKDF in the germline V gene (reference sequence). The DNA of the CDR3 is TGTGCCACCAGCAGAGATGGACAGGGAGGGAAAAACATTCAGTACTTC. This translates into CATSRDGQGGKNIQYF.

This chain links TRBV30 with TRBJ1-6; tentatively, D is TRBD1 (6 bases). Trimming stripped 1 base from V and 6 bases from J, with 7 bases between. The CDR3 length is 13 residues. CDR1 and CDR2 from the germline V gene are GTSNPN and SVGIG (reference sequence). The CDR3 DNA reads TGTGCCTGGAGTGGGACAGCTAATTCACCCCTCCACTTT. Translating it yields CAWSGTANSPLHF.

V is TRBV4-2 and J is TRBJ1-2; D is unresolved. With 0 bases removed from V and 5 bases from J, the gap between germline ends came to 10 bases. Germline V gene lookup returns CDR1 LGHNA and CDR2 YNFKEQ. The length of the CDR3 is 14 residues. The CDR3 coding sequence is TGTGCCAGCAGCCAAGATCCTAGCGATTATGGCTACACCTTC. It encodes CASSQDPSDYGYTF.

The chain uses TRBV5-1 and TRBJ2-7; 8 bases align to TRBD2. CDR1 and CDR2 (germline): SGHRS, YFSETQ. V shed 6 bases, J shed 7 bases, and the junction held 15 bases outside the gene matches. CDR3 size: 15 residues. As DNA, the CDR3 is TGCGCCAGCAAGAACCGCCCAGCGGGAGAAGGAGAGCAGTACTTC. Its protein product is CASKNRPAGEGEQYF. Drawing the rest from reference TRBV5-1 and TRBJ2-7, the complete variable domain is KAGVTQTPRYLIKTRGQQVTLSCSPISGHRSVSWYQQTPGQGLQFLFEYFSETQRNKGNFPGRFSGRQFSNSRSEMNVSTLELGDSALYLCASKNRPAGEGEQYFGPGTRLTVT.

The chain links TRBV14 to TRBJ2-1, with TRBD1 identical over 9 bases. CDR3 length: 18 residues. Germline values: CDR1 SGHDN, CDR2 FVKESK. Germline trimming cut 2 bases from V and 5 bases from J; bases unmatched to any gene: 13. In nucleotides, the CDR3 is TGTGCCAGCAGCCAACGCTCTTGGCCGGGACAGGGACACAATGAGCAGTTCTTC. Protein: CASSQRSWPGQGHNEQFF. Filled out from reference TRBV14 and TRBJ2-1, the complete variable domain reads EAGVTQFPSHSVIEKGQTVTLRCDPISGHDNLYWYRRVMGKEIKFLLHFVKESKQDESGMPNNRFLAERTGGTYSTLKVQPAELEDSGVYFCASSQRSWPGQGHNEQFFGPGTRLTVL.

V is TRBV19 and J is TRBJ2-1, with D unresolved. V lost 5 bases and J lost 6, with 26 bases in between. Germline loops: CDR1 LNHDA, CDR2 SQIVND (reference sequence). The CDR3 extends over 18 amino acids. The CDR3 loop reads CASSLRKSVNPKPNEQFF. The CDR3 DNA reads as TGTGCCAGTAGTCTCCGCAAGTCGGTCAACCCCAAGCCCAATGAGCAGTTCTTC.

The gene calls are TRBV5-1 and TRBJ1-1; D is undetermined. V dropped 0 bases and J dropped 4 bases, with 13 bases sitting between them. Germline CDR1 reads SGHRS; CDR2 reads YFSETQ. This CDR3 has 15 amino acids. The CDR3 is CASSLGGQPRTEAFF. The CDR3, as DNA: TGCGCCAGCAGCTTGGGAGGGCAGCCACGCACTGAAGCTTTCTTT.

V is TRBV27 and J is TRBJ2-1; TRBD2 might be the D (6 bases). This CDR3 spans 13 amino acids. The germline CDR1 and CDR2 sequences are MNHEY and SMNVEV (reference sequence). Trimming took off 2 bases at V and 9 bases at J, with 11 bases between the two ends. CDR3: CASSLPAGGEQFF. As DNA, the CDR3 is TGTGCCAGCAGTTTACCCGCCGGGGGTGAGCAGTTCTTC.

This clone has a handful of counts. The chain combines TRBV11-1 with TRBJ2-7; TRBD1 might be the D (6 bases). Trimming shortened V by 2 bases and J by 3 bases, and 14 bases separated the two germline ends. Germline V gives CDR1 SGHAT, CDR2 FQDESV (reference sequence). CDR3 length equals 15 residues. The DNA for the CDR3 is TGTGCCAGCAGCTTAAGGCCAGGGGTGTTCTACGAGCAGTACTTC. Amino acid sequence: CASSLRPGVFYEQYF.

The gene calls are TRBV30 and TRBJ1-5, with 8 bases identical to TRBD1. The CDR3 spans 15 residues. The ends lost 3 bases at V and 3 bases at J; junction bases unmatched: 7. Germline V gene sequence: CDR1 GTSNPN, CDR2 SVGIG (reference sequence). CDR3 loop: CAWSGRGRDNQPQHF. The DNA for the CDR3 is TGTGCCTGGAGCGGCAGGGGGCGCGACAATCAGCCCCAGCATTTT.

This rearrangement joins TRBV5-1 to TRBJ1-1, with D perhaps matching TRBD1 (6 bases). This CDR3 region has 14 residues. Looked up from germline, CDR1 is SGHRS and CDR2 is YFSETQ. V lost 1 base to trimming and J lost 6 bases, with 13 bases between them. Here the CDR3 reads CASSLRGGEAEAFF. DNA for the CDR3: TGCGCCAGCAGCTTGAGAGGGGGGGAGGCTGAAGCTTTCTTT.

The chain joins TRBV4-1 to TRBJ1-5, with D unclear. V gave up 0 bases and J gave up 3 bases, with 6 bases separating them. The V gene's germline CDR1 is MGHRA and CDR2 YSYEKL. The CDR3 totals 14 residues. CDR3 in DNA: TGCGCCAGCAGCCAAGATCCGGTCAATCAGCCCCAGCATTTT. It translates to CASSQDPVNQPQHF.

The chain has TRBV18 and TRBJ2-1, with 8 positions matching TRBD2. The CDR3 has 13 residues. The J segment lost 6 bases and the V segment lost 5 bases, leaving 3 bases of the junction unmatched. Germline loops: CDR1 KGHSH, CDR2 LQKENI. CDR3 nucleotides: TGTGCCAGCTCAACGGGAGGGCTCAATGAGCAGTTCTTC. It translates to CASSTGGLNEQFF.

This rearrangement joins TRBV29-1 to TRBJ1-1; TRBD1 agrees at 9 bases. This CDR3 region has 13 residues. V shed 7 bases, J shed 6 bases, and the junction held 9 bases outside the gene matches. Germline V gives CDR1 SQVTM, CDR2 ANQGSEA. CDR3 in DNA: TGCAGCGGGGCCCGGGACAGGGTCTCTGAAGCTTTCTTT. It encodes CSGARDRVSEAFF.

The J gene is TRBJ1-1, the V gene TRBV6-6, with 7 bases lining up with TRBD1. V shed 6 bases, J shed 1 base, and the junction held 2 bases outside the gene matches. This CDR3 region has 13 residues. Germline CDR1 MNHNY, CDR2 SVGAGI (reference sequence). The CDR3 region is CASSDRANTEAFF. In DNA form, the CDR3 reads TGTGCCAGCAGCGACAGGGCGAACACTGAAGCTTTCTTT.

The V and J genes are TRBV9 and TRBJ2-2, with D possibly matching TRBD2 (5 bases). Germline lookup yields CDR1 SGDLS and CDR2 YYNGEE. Trimming took 0 bases from V and 8 from J, leaving 11 bases between them. The CDR3 sequence is 14 residues long. The CDR3 bases are TGTGCCAGCAGCGTAGGGCAAGCGGTGGGGGAGCTGTTTTTT. Protein product: CASSVGQAVGELFF.

The DNA for the CDR3 is TGTGCCAGCAGTCTAGGTGGACTGTTCAATCAGCCCCAGCATTTT. This codes for CASSLGGLFNQPQHF. The V gene is TRBV27, the J gene TRBJ1-5; no clear D gene. The CDR3 is 15 amino acids. Germline V gene lookup returns CDR1 MNHEY and CDR2 SMNVEV (reference sequence). The V and J ends lost 5 bases and 3 bases respectively, with 14 bases between them.

The J gene is TRBJ2-3, the V gene TRBV7-8; 9 bases match TRBD2. V gave up 4 bases and J gave up 6 bases; unmatched junction bases: 11. Germline loops: CDR1 SGHVS, CDR2 FQNEAQ. CDR3 size: 16 residues. CDR3 protein: CASSSRYSGSSDTQYF. The CDR3 DNA follows: TGTGCCAGCAGCTCGCGGTATAGCGGGAGTTCGGATACGCAGTATTTT. Complete variable domain (other parts from reference TRBV7-8 and TRBJ2-3): GAGVSQSPRYKVAKRGQDVALRCDPISGHVSLFWYQQALGQGPEFLTYFQNEAQLDKSGLPSDRFFAERPEGSVSTLKIQRTQQEDSAVYLCASSSRYSGSSDTQYFGPGTRLTVL.

The V call is TRBV7-3, the J call TRBJ1-2, with D possibly TRBD1 on 5 matching bases. CDR3 length: 14 residues. Per the germline V gene, CDR1 is SGHTA and CDR2 is FQGTGA. V was clipped by 2 bases and J by 7 bases, with 14 bases between them. The CDR3 is CASSLDGAVSGYTF. Written as DNA, the CDR3 is TGTGCCAGCAGCTTAGATGGGGCTGTTTCTGGCTACACCTTC. The complete variable domain, with remaining parts taken from reference TRBV7-3 and TRBJ1-2, reads GAGVSQTPSNKVTEKGKYVELRCDPISGHTALYWYRQSLGQGPEFLIYFQGTGAADDSGLPNDRFFAVRPEGSVSTLKIQRTERGDSAVYLCASSLDGAVSGYTFGSGTRLTVV.

The V and J genes are TRBV5-8 and TRBJ1-5, with D possibly matching TRBD1 (6 bases). In germline, CDR1 is SGHTS, CDR2 YDEGEE. The CDR3 is made up of 15 amino acids. V dropped 1 base and J dropped 2 bases, with 10 bases sitting between them. CDR3 sequence (DNA): TGTGCCAGCAGCTTGTTATCAGGGGGCAATCAGCCCCAGCATTTT. Translation gives CASSLLSGGNQPQHF.

This chain joins TRBV6-1 and TRBJ1-5; unclear D gene. The CDR3 extends over 15 amino acids. Trimming shortened V by 1 base and J by 1 base, and 8 bases separated the two germline ends. Germline CDR1 reads MNHNS; CDR2 reads SASEGT. CDR3 protein: CASSEGATSNQPQHF. The CDR3 DNA reads TGTGCCAGCAGTGAAGGGGCAACAAGCAATCAGCCCCAGCATTTT.

The genes are TRBV2 and TRBJ2-7; 8 nucleotides align to TRBD2. The CDR3 is 15 amino acids. V trimming: 7 bases; J trimming: 6 bases; junction bases outside the gene matches: 14. The germline V gene encodes CDR1 SNHLY and CDR2 FYNNEI. Written as DNA, the CDR3 is TGTGCCAGCATGGAATGGGCGGGCGGGGGGTTCGAGCAGTACTTC. This codes for CASMEWAGGGFEQYF.

With regard to this clone: Other DNA sequences in this specimen translate into the identical CDR3. The chain has TRBV6-1 and TRBJ1-2; unclear D gene. The V gene lost 1 base and the J gene lost 7 bases, with 7 bases spanning the gap. The CDR3 runs 12 residues. The germline V gene has CDR1 MNHNS and CDR2 SASEGT. The CDR3 nucleotides are TGTGCCAGCAGTGAAGGGTCACTTGGCTACACCTTC. It yields the protein CASSEGSLGYTF.

The chain carries TRBV6-1 and TRBJ2-1; a weak D match, TRBD1 (5 bases). Germline assignment: CDR1 MNHNS and CDR2 SASEGT. This CDR3 has 18 residues. Trimming pared 4 bases from V and 0 bases from J, leaving 19 bases between. CDR3 nucleotide sequence: TGTGCCAGCAGTGTACAGGTGGGGCAAAGGGGCTCCTACAATGAGCAGTTCTTC. Its translation: CASSVQVGQRGSYNEQFF.

The chain recombines TRBV6-5 with TRBJ2-7; a possible D gene is TRBD2 (5 bases). This CDR3 has 15 amino acids. Germline V gives CDR1 MNHEY, CDR2 SVGAGI. Trimming removed 5 bases at V and 6 bases at J, with 20 bases between. CDR3 amino acids: CASSGSYRGGREQYF. The CDR3 DNA reads as TGTGCCAGCAGTGGGTCCTACAGAGGAGGACGCGAGCAGTACTTC.